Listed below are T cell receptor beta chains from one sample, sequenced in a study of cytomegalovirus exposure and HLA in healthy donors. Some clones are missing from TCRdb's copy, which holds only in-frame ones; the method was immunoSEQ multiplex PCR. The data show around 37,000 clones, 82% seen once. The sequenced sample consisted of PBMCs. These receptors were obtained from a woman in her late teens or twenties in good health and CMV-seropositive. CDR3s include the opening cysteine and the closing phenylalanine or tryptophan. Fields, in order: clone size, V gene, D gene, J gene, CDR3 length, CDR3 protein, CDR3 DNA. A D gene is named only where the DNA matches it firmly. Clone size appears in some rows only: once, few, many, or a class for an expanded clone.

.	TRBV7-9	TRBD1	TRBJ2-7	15	CASSQPGQGAYEQYF	TGTGCCAGCAGCCAACCCGGACAGGGGGCCTACGAGCAGTACTTC
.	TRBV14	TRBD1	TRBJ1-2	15	CASSQAYRGSGGYTF	TGTGCCAGCAGCCAAGCCTACAGGGGAAGTGGGGGCTACACCTTC
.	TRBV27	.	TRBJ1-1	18	CASSLFPGSNNMNTEAFF	TGTGCCAGCAGTTTATTCCCAGGAAGTAACAATATGAACACTGAAGCTTTCTTT
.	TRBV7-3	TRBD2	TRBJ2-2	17	CASSLGGGASRTGELFF	TGTGCCAGCAGCTTGGGCGGGGGGGCCAGTCGCACCGGGGAGCTGTTTTTT
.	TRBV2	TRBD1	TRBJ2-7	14	CASGRDSPSYEQYF	TGTGCCAGCGGCCGGGACAGCCCCTCCTACGAGCAGTACTTC
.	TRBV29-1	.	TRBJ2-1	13	CSVRRDPGIEQFF	TGCAGCGTAAGGCGGGACCCAGGGATCGAGCAGTTCTTC
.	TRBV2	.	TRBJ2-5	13	CASSDSLLETQYF	TGTGCCAGCAGTGACTCTCTACTCGAGACCCAGTACTTC
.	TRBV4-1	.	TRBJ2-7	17	CASSPFGSGGESYEQYF	.
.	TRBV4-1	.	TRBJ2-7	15	CASSQDPGEGYEQYF	TGCGCCAGCAGCCAAGATCCGGGGGAAGGATACGAGCAGTACTTC
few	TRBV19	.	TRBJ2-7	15	CASSIRAAGRGEQYF	TGTGCCAGTAGTATACGGGCGGCAGGCAGGGGCGAGCAGTACTTC
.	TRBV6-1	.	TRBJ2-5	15	CASSEIAGGQETQYF	TGTGCCAGCAGTGAAATCGCGGGTGGACAAGAGACCCAGTACTTC
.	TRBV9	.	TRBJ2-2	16	CASTPGGLSNTGELFF	TGTGCCAGCACTCCTGGTGGGCTATCGAACACCGGGGAGCTGTTTTTT
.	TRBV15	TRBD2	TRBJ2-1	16	CATSTQTSGRGNEQFF	TGTGCCACCAGCACGCAGACTAGCGGGAGAGGCAATGAGCAGTTCTTC
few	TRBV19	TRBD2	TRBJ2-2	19	CASSTYFKAGGLLAGELFF	TGTGCCAGTAGTACCTACTTTAAAGCGGGAGGTCTTCTAGCCGGGGAGCTGTTTTTT
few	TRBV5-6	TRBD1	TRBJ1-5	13	CASSPQGNQPQHF	TGTGCCAGCAGCCCACAGGGGAATCAGCCCCAGCATTTT
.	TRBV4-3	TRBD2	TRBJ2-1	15	CASSQVTSGYNEQFF	TGCGCCAGCAGCCAAGTAACTAGCGGCTACAATGAGCAGTTCTTC
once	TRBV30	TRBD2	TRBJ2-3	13	CAWLSGGSYTQYF	TGTGCCTGGCTTAGCGGGGGGTCCTATACGCAGTATTTT
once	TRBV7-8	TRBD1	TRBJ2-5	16	CASSLAWTGLTETQYF	TGTGCCAGCAGCTTAGCTTGGACAGGGCTCACAGAGACCCAGTACTTC
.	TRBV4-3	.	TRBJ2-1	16	CASSQVGLGSYNEQFF	TGCGCCAGCAGCCAAGTGGGACTTGGCTCCTACAATGAGCAGTTCTTC
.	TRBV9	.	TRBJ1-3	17	CASSVDVGGAQGNTIYF	TGTGCCAGCAGCGTAGATGTTGGGGGGGCGCAAGGAAACACCATATATTTT
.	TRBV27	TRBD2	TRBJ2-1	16	CASAYGTTRRVGEQFF	TGTGCCAGCGCTTATGGGACTACCCGAAGGGTGGGTGAGCAGTTCTTC
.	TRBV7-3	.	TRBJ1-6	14	CASSLKAGNSPLHF	TGTGCCAGCAGCTTAAAGGCGGGGAATTCACCCCTCCACTTT
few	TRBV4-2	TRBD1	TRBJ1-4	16	CASSQLEGATNEKLFF	TGTGCCAGCAGCCAGTTGGAGGGGGCGACTAATGAAAAACTGTTTTTT
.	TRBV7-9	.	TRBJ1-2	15	CASSVGEGFNYGYTF	TGTGCCAGCAGCGTAGGGGAGGGGTTTAACTATGGCTACACCTTC
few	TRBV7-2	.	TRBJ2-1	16	CASSPRGRLADNEQFF	TGTGCCAGCAGCCCCCGGGGGAGATTAGCAGACAATGAGCAGTTCTTC
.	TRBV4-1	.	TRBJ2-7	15	CASSQGQAMLNEQYF	TGCGCCAGCAGCCAAGGACAGGCTATGCTGAACGAGCAGTACTTC
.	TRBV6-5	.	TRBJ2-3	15	CASSYSVGGLNAQYF	TGTGCCAGCAGTTACTCAGTCGGAGGCTTAAACGCGCAGTATTTT
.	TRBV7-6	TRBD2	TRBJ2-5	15	CASSLGASGKETQYF	TGTGCCAGCAGCTTAGGGGCTAGCGGCAAAGAGACCCAGTACTTC
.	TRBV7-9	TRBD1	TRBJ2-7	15	CASAHPRQGFGEQYF	TGTGCCAGCGCACACCCCCGACAGGGATTCGGCGAGCAGTACTTC
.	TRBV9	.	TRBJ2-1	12	CASGSSYNEQFF	TGTGCCAGCGGTAGTTCCTACAATGAGCAGTTCTTC
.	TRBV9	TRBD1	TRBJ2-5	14	CASSATGGGETQYF	TGTGCCAGCAGCGCGACAGGGGGTGGAGAGACCCAGTACTTC
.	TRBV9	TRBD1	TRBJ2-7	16	CASSVSGTGSPYEQYF	TGTGCCAGCAGCGTATCCGGGACAGGTTCCCCCTACGAGCAGTACTTC
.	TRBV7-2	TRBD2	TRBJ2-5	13	CASSIPGGETQYF	TGTGCCAGCAGCATCCCGGGGGGAGAGACCCAGTACTTC
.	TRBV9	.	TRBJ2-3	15	CASSGGTSRRDTQYF	TGTGCCAGCAGCGGGGGGACTTCGAGGAGAGATACGCAGTATTTT
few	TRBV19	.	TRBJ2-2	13	CAISRGGPGELFF	TGTGCCATTAGCAGGGGTGGCCCCGGGGAGCTGTTTTTT
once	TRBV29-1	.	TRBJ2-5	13	CSVSRSSGETQYF	TGCAGCGTTAGTAGGTCAAGCGGTGAGACCCAGTACTTC